This TCR beta chain was recorded in a study of T cells in Graves' hyperthyroidism and ophthalmopathy. About the study: Before any treatment, at initial diagnosis, peripheral blood was collected.

Isolation of PBMCs was performed on about 10 ml fresh peripheral blood. Study-level results: A model using 13 V-J features told ophthalmopathy apart from stable hyperthyroidism. Most clonotypes expanded in thyroid above 0.001 were likewise present in blood.

This clonotype was counted a few times. What it binds is unknown. CDR1 is KGHSH and CDR2 is LQKENI in the germline V gene. The CDR3 is 14 amino acids. V lost 6 bases, J lost 2 bases, and 13 bases lay in between. Amplified TCR beta CDR3 regions came from RNA transcripts. The TCR CDR3 was amplified in a first-round RT-PCR using the HTBI primer set. From the multiplex PCR reads, TCRdb called clonotypes with MiXCR, one entry per CDR3 protein. The profile shows 650,000 to 750,000 distinct CDR3 sequences, about 14% of them singletons. The specimen sequenced was blood. This rearrangement joins TRBV18 to TRBJ1-1; D is perhaps TRBD1 (5 bases). The sequence came from a woman aged 18-35 years with Graves' hyperthyroidism. The CDR3 sequence: CASSGYRLNTEAFF. The CDR3 bases are TGTGCCAGCTCGGGGTACAGGTTAAACACTGAAGCTTTCTTT.